One sample yielded the 6 T cell receptor beta chains listed below, sequenced in a study of early T cells in non-severe SARS-CoV-2 infection. Via MiXCR, TCRdb re-called the 5' RACE reads, giving one row per CDR3 protein. The data hold some 25,000 distinct CDR3 sequences, with about 5% observed a single time. The sequencing sample was made of whole blood. The receptors derive from an adult who was a healthcare worker with PCR-confirmed SARS-CoV-2 infection or an uninfected control (not recorded which).

This sequence joins TRBV29-1 and TRBJ1-1, with D unresolved. Between the trimmed V and J ends, which lost 1 base and 1 base, there was a span of 7 bases. The CDR3 runs to 13 residues. Germline V gene sequence: CDR1 SQVTM, CDR2 ANQGSEA. CDR3 protein: CSVEGPANTEAFF. CDR3 coding DNA: TGCAGCGTTGAAGGTCCCGCGAACACTGAAGCTTTCTTT.

The chain recombines TRBV5-5 with TRBJ2-1; 12 nucleotides agree with TRBD2. There are 16 residues in the CDR3. The germline V gene has CDR1 SGHKS and CDR2 YYEKEE (reference sequence). V dropped 3 bases and J dropped 3; count of bases not matched to a gene: 4. The CDR3 region is CASSWRLAGDYNEQFF. The DNA for the CDR3 is TGTGCCAGCAGCTGGCGACTAGCGGGAGACTACAATGAGCAGTTCTTC.

This clonotype was seen repeatedly, ten times or more. This sequence joins TRBV9 and TRBJ2-7; D is uncertain. Germline CDR1 SGDLS, CDR2 YYNGEE. This CDR3 spans 15 amino acids. Trimming took 2 bases from V and 0 from J, leaving 12 bases between them. The CDR3 DNA reads TGTGCCAGCAGCGTCACCGACTCGAGCTCCTACGAGCAGTACTTC. This translates into CASSVTDSSSYEQYF.

This clonotype was counted only a few times. The CDR3 loop reads CASSIRSSGTSSYEQYF. CDR3 bases: TGTGCCAGTAGTATCCGGTCTAGCGGGACGAGCTCCTACGAGCAGTACTTC. The chain joins TRBV19 to TRBJ2-7; TRBD2 aligns across 9 bases. The germline CDR1 and CDR2 sequences are LNHDA and SQIVND (reference sequence). The CDR3 has 17 residues. The J segment lost 0 bases and the V segment lost 3 bases, leaving 9 bases of the junction unmatched.

The genes are TRBV28 and TRBJ2-3; weak D call: TRBD2 (6 bases). The germline V gene has CDR1 MDHEN and CDR2 SYDVKM. This CDR3 spans 12 amino acids. Trimming took 8 bases from V and 4 from J, leaving 10 bases between them. DNA of the CDR3: TGTGCCAGCGGGGGACTCCCAGATACGCAGTATTTT. It specifies CASGGLPDTQYF.

There are many counts of this clonotype. CDR3 in DNA: TGTGCCAGCAGCTTCGGAGCGGGCGAGCAGTACTTC. It is translated as CASSFGAGEQYF. The chain is built from TRBV14 and TRBJ2-7; perhaps TRBD2 as D (6 bases). V was pared by 5 bases and J by 6 bases, with 11 bases between. The V gene's germline CDR1 is SGHDN and CDR2 FVKESK. The CDR3 consists of 12 residues.